Below are 7 T cell receptor beta chains sequenced from a single sample in a study of blood T cell repertoires in COVID-19. Using immunoSEQ multiplex PCR, the repertoire was profiled, and TCRdb retains in-frame clones only, with some absent. The table includes about 670,000 clones, 85% to 90% detected once. The sample comprised peripheral blood. These receptors were taken from a woman younger than 30 with acute or convalescent COVID-19.

The count of this clone is one. The chain is built from TRBV5-1 and TRBJ2-7; possible D gene TRBD2, 6 bases. Deletions cut 3 bases from V and 2 bases from J, with 12 bases between. There are 14 residues in the CDR3. Germline loops: CDR1 SGHRS, CDR2 YFSETQ. CDR3 sequence: CASSWDSHPYEQYF. DNA of the CDR3: TGCGCCAGCAGCTGGGACTCCCATCCCTACGAGCAGTACTTC.

The gene calls are TRBV5-4 and TRBJ1-1; no clear D gene. Germline assignment: CDR1 SGHNT and CDR2 YYREEE (reference sequence). V was trimmed by 1 base and J by 7 bases, leaving 11 bases between them. This CDR3 spans 13 amino acids. The CDR3 is CASSLIGRDEAFF. DNA for the CDR3: TGTGCCAGCAGCTTGATAGGGAGAGATGAAGCTTTCTTT.

The chain carries TRBV5-6 and TRBJ2-7; unclear D gene. V lost 3 bases and J 2 bases, leaving 6 bases between the germline ends. CDR1 and CDR2 from the germline V gene are SGHDT and YYEEEE. CDR3 size: 12 residues. The CDR3 loop reads CASSSSPYEQYF. CDR3 coding DNA: TGTGCCAGCAGCTCCTCCCCCTACGAGCAGTACTTC.

This chain connects TRBV6-2 or TRBV6-3 to TRBJ1-1; D gene unclear. This CDR3 has 13 amino acids. Germline-derived CDR1 and CDR2 are MNHEY and SVGEGT. V lost 1 base, J lost 0 bases, and 3 bases lay in between. The CDR3 reads CASSYLVNTEAFF. The CDR3 nucleotides read TGTGCCAGCAGTTACTTAGTGAACACTGAAGCTTTCTTT.

The chain carries TRBV24-1 and TRBJ2-7, with TRBD1 matching 11 bases. The CDR3 loop spans 15 amino acids. J lost 3 bases, V lost 7 bases, and 7 bases had no gene match. The V gene's germline CDR1 is KGHDR and CDR2 SFDVKD. The DNA of the CDR3 is TGTGCCACCAGGGACTCCGGGACAGGGGGCTACGAGCAGTACTTC. This encodes CATRDSGTGGYEQYF.

The sample holds one count of this clone. V and J are TRBV23-1 and TRBJ2-5; weak D call: TRBD1 (5 bases). TRBV23-1 belongs to the ORF category, with a function that is uncertain. The CDR3 runs to 19 residues. The germline V and J ends were trimmed by 4 bases and 2 bases, with 26 bases remaining between them. CDR3 region: CASSPPKRCRVKGQETQYF. The CDR3, as DNA: TGCGCCAGCAGTCCCCCCAAACGGTGCAGGGTAAAAGGGCAAGAGACCCAGTACTTC.

The chain recombines TRBV12-5 with TRBJ1-4, with D possibly TRBD1 on 6 matching bases. CDR1 and CDR2 (germline): LGHNT, FRNRAP. The ends were cut back, 3 bases at V and 6 bases at J, with 8 bases in the middle. The CDR3 covers 13 residues. The DNA for the CDR3 is TGTGCTAGTGGTTTACAGGGCGATGAAAAACTGTTTTTT. As protein: CASGLQGDEKLFF.